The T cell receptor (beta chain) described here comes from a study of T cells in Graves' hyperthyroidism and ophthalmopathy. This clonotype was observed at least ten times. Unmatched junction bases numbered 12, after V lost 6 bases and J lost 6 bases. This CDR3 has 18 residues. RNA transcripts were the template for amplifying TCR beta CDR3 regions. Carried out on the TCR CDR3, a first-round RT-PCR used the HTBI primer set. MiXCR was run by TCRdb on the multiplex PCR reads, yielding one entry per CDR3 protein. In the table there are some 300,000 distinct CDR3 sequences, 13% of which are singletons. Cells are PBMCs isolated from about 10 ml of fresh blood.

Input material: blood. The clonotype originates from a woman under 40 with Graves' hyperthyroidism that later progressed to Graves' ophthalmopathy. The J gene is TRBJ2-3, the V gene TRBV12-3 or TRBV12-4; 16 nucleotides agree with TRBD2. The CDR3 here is CASSRPPGLAGGYDTQYF. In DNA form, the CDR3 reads TGTGCCAGCAGCCGCCCCCCGGGACTAGCGGGAGGGTACGATACGCAGTATTTT.